Listed below are T cell receptor beta chains from one sample, sequenced in a study of fetal regulatory T cell absence and autoimmunity. Assay: immunoSEQ multiplex PCR; the TCRdb copy retains only in-frame clones and omits some. The sample has some 87,000 clones, around 72% seen once. Input material: pancreas tissue. These receptors were taken from a male donor with IPEX syndrome. CDR3s include the opening cysteine and the closing phenylalanine or tryptophan. Fields, in order: clone size, D gene, V gene, J gene, CDR3 protein, CDR3 DNA. D genes are given only for firm matches. Not every row has a clone size; where given, it reads once, few, many or a size class.

>-|-|TRBV5-1|TRBJ2-5
CASSLYVPRETQYF
TGCGCCAGCAGCTTGTACGTTCCCAGGGAGACCCAGTACTTC
>-|-|TRBV4-3|TRBJ2-5
CASSQDQGGGQETQYF
TGCGCCAGCAGCCAAGATCAGGGAGGGGGCCAAGAGACCCAGTACTTC
>-|-|TRBV5-1|TRBJ2-7
CASRIPGGARNEQYF
TGCGCCAGCAGGATCCCCGGGGGCGCGAGGAACGAGCAGTACTTC
>-|TRBD2|TRBV2|TRBJ2-6
CASSEARGYQRETGANVLTF
TGTGCCAGCAGTGAAGCACGGGGATATCAGCGGGAGACCGGGGCCAACGTCCTGACTTTC
>-|-|TRBV5-6|TRBJ2-2
CASSLAPNTGELFF
TGTGCCAGCAGCTTGGCGCCGAACACCGGGGAGCTGTTTTTT
>-|-|TRBV6-1|TRBJ2-7
CASKQESYEQYF
TGTGCCAGCAAACAGGAAAGCTACGAGCAGTACTTC
>few|-|TRBV5-5|TRBJ2-7
CASSLDTYEQYF
TGTGCCAGCAGCTTGGACACCTACGAGCAGTACTTC
>-|TRBD1|TRBV4-3|TRBJ1-2
CASSQDPQGVGYTF
TGCGCCAGCAGCCAAGACCCACAGGGGGTTGGCTACACCTTC
>-|-|TRBV5-1|TRBJ2-7
CASSRGYEQYF
TGCGCCAGCAGTCGCGGTTACGAGCAGTACTTC
>-|-|TRBV7-8|TRBJ1-5
CASSLAQYQPQHF
TGTGCCAGCAGCTTAGCGCAGTATCAGCCCCAGCATTTT
>-|TRBD2|TRBV9|TRBJ2-1
CASSVASGRVHEQFF
TGTGCCAGCAGCGTAGCTAGCGGGAGGGTACATGAGCAGTTCTTC
>-|-|TRBV6-5|TRBJ2-7
CASSYSGTSYEQYF
TGTGCCAGCAGTTACTCCGGCACGTCCTACGAGCAGTACTTC
>-|-|TRBV7-9|TRBJ2-1
CASSWTRNEQFF
TGTGCCAGCAGCTGGACGCGAAATGAGCAGTTCTTC
>-|TRBD1|TRBV10-3|TRBJ2-7
CAIREDRETYEQYF
TGTGCCATCAGGGAGGACAGGGAGACCTACGAGCAGTACTTC
>-|-|TRBV9|TRBJ2-3
CASSAFGGSTDTQYF
TGTGCCAGCAGCGCTTTCGGCGGAAGCACAGATACGCAGTATTTT